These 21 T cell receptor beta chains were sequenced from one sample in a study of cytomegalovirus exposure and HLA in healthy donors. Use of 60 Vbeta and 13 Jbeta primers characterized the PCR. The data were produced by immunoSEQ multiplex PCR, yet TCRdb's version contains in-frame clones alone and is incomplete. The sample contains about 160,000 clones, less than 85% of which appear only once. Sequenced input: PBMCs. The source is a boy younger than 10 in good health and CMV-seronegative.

The CDR3 protein is CAWSSSSTADTQYF. CDR3 DNA: TGTGCCTGGAGCTCGTCGTCTACAGCAGATACGCAGTATTTT. J is TRBJ2-3 and V is TRBV30; D call uncertain. Germline CDR1 and CDR2: GTSNPN and SVGIG (reference sequence). The CDR3 covers 14 residues. V was shortened by 3 bases and J by 4 bases, with 14 bases between the two germline ends.

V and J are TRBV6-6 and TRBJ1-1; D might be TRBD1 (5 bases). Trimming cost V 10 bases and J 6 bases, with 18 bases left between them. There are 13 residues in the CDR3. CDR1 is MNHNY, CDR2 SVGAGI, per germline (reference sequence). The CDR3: CATSGGEKPEAFF. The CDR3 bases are TGTGCCACGTCCGGGGGGGAAAAGCCTGAAGCTTTCTTT.

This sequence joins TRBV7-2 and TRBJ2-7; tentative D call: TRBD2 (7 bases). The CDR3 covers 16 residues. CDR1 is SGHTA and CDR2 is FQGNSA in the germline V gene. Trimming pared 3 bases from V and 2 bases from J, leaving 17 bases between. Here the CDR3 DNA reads TGTGCCAGCAGCTTGAGGGGGGGCGCTTCCGCCTACGAGCAGTACGTC. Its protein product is CASSLRGGASAYEQYV.

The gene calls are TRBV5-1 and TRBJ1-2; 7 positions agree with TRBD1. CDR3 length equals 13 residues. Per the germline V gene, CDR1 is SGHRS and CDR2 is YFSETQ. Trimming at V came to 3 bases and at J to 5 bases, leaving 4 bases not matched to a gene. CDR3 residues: CASSSYRGYGYTF. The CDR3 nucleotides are TGCGCCAGCAGCTCTTACAGGGGTTATGGCTACACCTTC. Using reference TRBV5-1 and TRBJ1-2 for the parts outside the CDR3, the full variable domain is KAGVTQTPRYLIKTRGQQVTLSCSPISGHRSVSWYQQTPGQGLQFLFEYFSETQRNKGNFPGRFSGRQFSNSRSEMNVSTLELGDSALYLCASSSYRGYGYTFGSGTRLTVV.

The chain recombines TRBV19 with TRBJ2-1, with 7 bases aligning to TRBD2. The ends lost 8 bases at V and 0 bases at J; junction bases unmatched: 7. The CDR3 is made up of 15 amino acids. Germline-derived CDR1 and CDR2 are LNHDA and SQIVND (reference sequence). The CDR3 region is CASVRAGSSYNEQFF. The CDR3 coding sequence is TGTGCCAGTGTAAGAGCGGGGAGCTCCTACAATGAGCAGTTCTTC.

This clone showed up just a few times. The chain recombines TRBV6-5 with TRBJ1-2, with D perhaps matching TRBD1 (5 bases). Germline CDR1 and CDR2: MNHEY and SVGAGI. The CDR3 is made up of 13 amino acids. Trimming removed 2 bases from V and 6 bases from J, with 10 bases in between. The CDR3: CASSYAGIDGYTF. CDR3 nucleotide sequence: TGTGCCAGCAGTTACGCAGGGATTGATGGCTACACCTTC.

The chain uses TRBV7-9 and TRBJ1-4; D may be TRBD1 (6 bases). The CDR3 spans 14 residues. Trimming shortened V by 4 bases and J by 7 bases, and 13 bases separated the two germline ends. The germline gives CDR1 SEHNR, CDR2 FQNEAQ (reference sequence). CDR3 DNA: TGTGCCAGCAGCTCGAAGGGGGTGGGTGAAAAACTGTTTTTT. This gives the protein CASSSKGVGEKLFF.

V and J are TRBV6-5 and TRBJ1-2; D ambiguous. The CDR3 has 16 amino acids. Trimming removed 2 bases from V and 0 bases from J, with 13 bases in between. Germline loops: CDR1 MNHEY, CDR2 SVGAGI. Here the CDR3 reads CASSYAAEIANYGYTF. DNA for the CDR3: TGTGCCAGCAGTTACGCGGCAGAGATAGCTAACTATGGCTACACCTTC.

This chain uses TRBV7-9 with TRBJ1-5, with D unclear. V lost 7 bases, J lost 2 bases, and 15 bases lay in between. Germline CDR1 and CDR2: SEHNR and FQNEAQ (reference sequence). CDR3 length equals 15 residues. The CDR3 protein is CASTSSGGGNQPQHF. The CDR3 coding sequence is TGTGCCAGCACTAGCTCCGGCGGGGGCAATCAGCCCCAGCATTTT.

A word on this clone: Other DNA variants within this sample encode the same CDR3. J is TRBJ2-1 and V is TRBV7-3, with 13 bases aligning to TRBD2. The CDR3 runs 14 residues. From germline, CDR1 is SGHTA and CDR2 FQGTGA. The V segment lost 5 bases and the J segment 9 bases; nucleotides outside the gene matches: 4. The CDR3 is CASSPRLAGGEQFF. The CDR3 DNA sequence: TGTGCCAGCAGCCCCAGACTAGCGGGAGGTGAGCAGTTCTTC. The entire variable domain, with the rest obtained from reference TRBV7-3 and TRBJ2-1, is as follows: GAGVSQTPSNKVTEKGKYVELRCDPISGHTALYWYRQSLGQGPEFLIYFQGTGAADDSGLPNDRFFAVRPEGSVSTLKIQRTERGDSAVYLCASSPRLAGGEQFFGPGTRLTVL.

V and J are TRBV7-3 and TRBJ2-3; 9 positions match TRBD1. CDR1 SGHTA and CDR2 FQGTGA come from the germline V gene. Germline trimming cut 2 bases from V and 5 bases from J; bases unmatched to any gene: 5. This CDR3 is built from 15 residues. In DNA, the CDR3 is TGTGCCAGCAGCTTAGGGACAGGGCAAGGAGATACGCAGTATTTT. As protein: CASSLGTGQGDTQYF.

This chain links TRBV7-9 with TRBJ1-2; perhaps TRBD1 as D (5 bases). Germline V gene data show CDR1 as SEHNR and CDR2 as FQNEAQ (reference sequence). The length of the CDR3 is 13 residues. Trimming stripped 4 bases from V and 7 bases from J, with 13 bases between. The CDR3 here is CASSWGDGLGYTF. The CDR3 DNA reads TGTGCCAGCAGCTGGGGGGATGGTCTTGGCTACACCTTC.

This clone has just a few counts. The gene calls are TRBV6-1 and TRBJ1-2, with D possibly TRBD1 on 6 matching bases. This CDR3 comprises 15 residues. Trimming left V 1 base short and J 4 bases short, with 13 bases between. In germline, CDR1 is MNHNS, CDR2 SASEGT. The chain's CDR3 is CASSEGAGEGYGYTF. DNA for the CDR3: TGTGCCAGCAGTGAAGGGGCAGGGGAAGGCTATGGCTACACCTTC.

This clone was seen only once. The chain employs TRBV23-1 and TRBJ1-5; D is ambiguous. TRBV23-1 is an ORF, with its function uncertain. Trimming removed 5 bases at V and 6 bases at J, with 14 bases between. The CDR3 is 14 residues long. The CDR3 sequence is CASSSRGSSQPQHF. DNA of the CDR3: TGCGCCAGCAGTTCCAGAGGGTCGAGTCAGCCCCAGCATTTT.

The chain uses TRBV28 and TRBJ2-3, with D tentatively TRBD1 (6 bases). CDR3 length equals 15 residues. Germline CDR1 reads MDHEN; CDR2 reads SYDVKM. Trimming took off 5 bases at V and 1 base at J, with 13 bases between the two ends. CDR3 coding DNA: TGTGCCAGCAGTATCAGGGGAAGGGGCACAGATACGCAGTATTTT. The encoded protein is CASSIRGRGTDTQYF.

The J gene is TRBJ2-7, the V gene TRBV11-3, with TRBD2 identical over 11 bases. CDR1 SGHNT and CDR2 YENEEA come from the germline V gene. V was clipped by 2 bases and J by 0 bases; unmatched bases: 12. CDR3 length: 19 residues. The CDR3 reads CASSLFKGLAVLSSYEQYF. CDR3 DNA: TGTGCCAGCAGCTTATTTAAGGGACTAGCGGTCTTGAGCTCCTACGAGCAGTACTTC.

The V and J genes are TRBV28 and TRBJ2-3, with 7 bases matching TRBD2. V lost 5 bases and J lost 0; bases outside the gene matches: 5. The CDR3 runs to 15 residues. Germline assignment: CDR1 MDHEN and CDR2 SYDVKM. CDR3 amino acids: CASSISGVSTDTQYF. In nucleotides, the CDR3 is TGTGCCAGCAGTATCAGCGGGGTCAGCACAGATACGCAGTATTTT. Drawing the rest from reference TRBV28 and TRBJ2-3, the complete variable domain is DVKVTQSSRYLVKRTGEKVFLECVQDMDHENMFWYRQDPGLGLRLIYFSYDVKMKEKGDIPEGYSVSREKKERFSLILESASTNQTSMYLCASSISGVSTDTQYFGPGTRLTVL.

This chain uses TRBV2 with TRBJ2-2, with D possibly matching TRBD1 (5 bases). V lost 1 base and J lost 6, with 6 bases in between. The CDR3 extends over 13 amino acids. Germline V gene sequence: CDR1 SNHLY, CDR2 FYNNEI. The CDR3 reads CASSEVGAGELFF. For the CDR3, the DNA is TGTGCCAGCAGTGAAGTAGGGGCCGGGGAGCTGTTTTTT. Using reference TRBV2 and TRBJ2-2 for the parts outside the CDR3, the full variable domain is EPEVTQTPSHQVTQMGQEVILRCVPISNHLYFYWYRQILGQKVEFLVSFYNNEISEKSEIFDDQFSVERPDGSNFTLKIRSTKLEDSAMYFCASSEVGAGELFFGEGSRLTVL.

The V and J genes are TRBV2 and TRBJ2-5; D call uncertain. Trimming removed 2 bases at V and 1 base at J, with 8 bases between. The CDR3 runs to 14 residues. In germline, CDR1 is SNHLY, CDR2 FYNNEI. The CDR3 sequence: CASSEWAVQETQYF. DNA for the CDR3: TGTGCCAGCAGTGAATGGGCAGTCCAAGAGACCCAGTACTTC.

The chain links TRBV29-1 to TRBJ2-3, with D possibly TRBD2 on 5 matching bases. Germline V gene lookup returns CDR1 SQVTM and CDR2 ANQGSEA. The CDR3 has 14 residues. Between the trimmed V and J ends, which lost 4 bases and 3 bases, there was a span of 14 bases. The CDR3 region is CSVGSGFWTDTQYF. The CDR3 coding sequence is TGCAGCGTTGGTTCGGGGTTTTGGACAGATACGCAGTATTTT.

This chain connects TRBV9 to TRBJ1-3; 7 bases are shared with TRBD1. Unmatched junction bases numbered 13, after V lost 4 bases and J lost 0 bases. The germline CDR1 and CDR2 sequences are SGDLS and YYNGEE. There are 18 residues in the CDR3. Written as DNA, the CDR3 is TGTGCCAGCAGCAGGAGGGGGCAGCAATTTAACTCTGGAAACACCATATATTTT. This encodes CASSRRGQQFNSGNTIYF.